The TCR beta chain described here comes from a study of CXCR3-negative and CXCR3-positive naive CD8 T cells. Notes on this clonotype: Its antigen is not identified.

The study's findings and limits: Comparably high diversity marked both naive subsets, whereas memory CD8+ cells had much lower diversity.

The CDR3 has 15 amino acids. Germline values: CDR1 LNHDA, CDR2 SQIVND (reference sequence). Naive CD8+ T cells showed CD45RO-CCR7+CD27+CD95-. The method, 5' RACE with UMI labels, was used to prepare the TRB cDNA libraries. TCRdb processed the 5' RACE reads again and assigns one entry to each CDR3 protein, with no DNA. This sample contains 70,000 to 95,000 distinct CDR3 sequences. This sequence joins TRBV19 and TRBJ2-1. The source material was naive CXCR3- CD8+ T cells from blood. Subset reported: CD45RO-CCR7+CD27+CD95- naive CD8+ T cells lacking CXCR3 (TNR3-). This TCR was recovered from a human donor in good health. Some clones in this sample may be carry-over from other donors' samples. The CDR3 reads CASSIDGKAYNEQFF.